This TCR beta chain was profiled in a study of Graves' ophthalmopathy and Graves' hyperthyroidism. Study-level information: Absence of ophthalmopathy within 18 months of follow-up defined stable hyperthyroidism.

Many counts were recorded for this clonotype. For repertoire sequencing, the TCR beta CDR3 regions were amplified from RNA transcripts. HTBI-primed RT-PCR formed the first round, and a multiplex PCR formed the second. TCRdb ran MiXCR on the multiplex PCR reads and lists one entry per CDR3 protein. The top ten clones hold about 4% of a sample with about 500,000 distinct CDR3 sequences, 39% of them seen once. Hyperthyroidism cases were recent diagnoses of under 2 months' duration in people aged 18 to 65. The CDR3 has 18 amino acids. V was shortened by 3 bases and J by 3 bases, with 25 bases between the two germline ends. The germline V gene encodes CDR1 SGDLS and CDR2 YYNGEE.

The chain joins TRBV9 to TRBJ2-7; D is possibly TRBD1 (7 bases). Sequencing used peripheral blood or thyroid tissue (not recorded which). The receptor was isolated from an adult man with Graves' hyperthyroidism. CDR3 in DNA: TGTGCCAGCAGCGCCCAACCCTCGAGAGGCAGGGGGGTCTACGAGCAGTACTTC. As protein: CASSAQPSRGRGVYEQYF.